One and the same sample provided the 19 T cell receptor beta chains below, sequenced in a study of CD8+CD57+ T cells in acquired aplastic anemia. According to the study, genomic DNA was the template for TCR beta VDJ and CDR3 profiling. In TCRdb, the reads were re-called with MiXCR into one record per CDR3 protein. The sample records some 220,000 distinct CDR3 sequences, roughly 33% being singletons. Sequencing input: sorted CD4+, CD8+, or CD8+CD57+ T cells (not recorded which) from PBMCs. The receptors shown here come from a human donor in good health, serving as a control.

Ten or more counts support this clonotype. The V call is TRBV20-1, the J call TRBJ2-7; 7 bases line up with TRBD2. Germline CDR1 reads DFQATT; CDR2 reads SNEGSKA (reference sequence). The CDR3 is 15 residues long. V gave up 5 bases and J gave up 2 bases; unmatched junction bases: 12. The CDR3 bases are TGCAGTGCTCTCCCTTGGAGCGGGGATACCTACGAGCAGTACTTC. Translation: CSALPWSGDTYEQYF.

The rearrangement joins TRBV18 to TRBJ1-2, with 7 bases aligning to TRBD1. CDR1 is KGHSH, CDR2 LQKENI, per germline. V shed 3 bases and J 5 bases; nucleotides not matched to a gene: 6. This CDR3 comprises 14 residues. Here the CDR3 reads CASSPDRDLYGYTF. In DNA form, the CDR3 reads TGTGCCAGCTCACCTGACAGGGACCTATATGGCTACACCTTC.

About this clonotype: One end of the junction is discordant with germline, which a read error may explain. V usage is TRBV24-1 and J usage is TRBJ2-1, with D hard to call. There are 16 residues in the CDR3. Germline V gene lookup returns CDR1 KGHDR and CDR2 SFDVKD. The CDR3 spells CATSDGPPEGYSEQFF. The CDR3 region has the DNA TGTGCCACCAGTGATGGACCTCCTGAAGGGTACAGTGAGCAGTTCTTC.

This clonotype has only a few counts. V gene TRBV5-5 combines with J gene TRBJ2-3; D is ambiguous. Trimming cost V 0 bases and J 0 bases, with 8 bases left between them. Germline V gives CDR1 SGHKS, CDR2 YYEKEE (reference sequence). The CDR3 has 15 residues. Here the CDR3 DNA reads TGTGCCAGCAGCTTGGCGGGCACCAGCACAGATACGCAGTATTTT. Its protein is CASSLAGTSTDTQYF.

The chain employs TRBV29-1 and TRBJ2-7, with D hard to call. The CDR3 totals 11 residues. Per the germline V gene, CDR1 is SQVTM and CDR2 is ANQGSEA. CDR3 sequence (DNA): TGCAGAGTGGTCCGCTCCTACGAGCAGTACTTC. Encoded protein: CRVVRSYEQYF.

This clonotype was seen a few times. CDR3 bases: TGCAGTGCTAGAGATCAGGCGAGTGAAGCTTTCTTT. Translated, it gives CSARDQASEAFF. V usage is TRBV20-1 and J usage is TRBJ1-1; D unclear. Germline CDR1 and CDR2: DFQATT and SNEGSKA (reference sequence). The CDR3 length is 12 residues. The germline V and J ends were trimmed by 0 bases and 7 bases, with 9 bases remaining between them.

At least ten counts were recorded for this clonotype. The chain uses TRBV7-8 and TRBJ2-1; a possible D gene is TRBD2 (5 bases). This CDR3 spans 12 amino acids. The V and J ends lost 5 bases and 11 bases respectively, with 13 bases between them. Germline CDR1 and CDR2: SGHVS and FQNEAQ. The CDR3: CASSPRLSQQFF. The CDR3 bases are TGTGCCAGCAGCCCGAGACTATCCCAGCAGTTCTTC. Drawing the rest from reference TRBV7-8 and TRBJ2-1, the complete variable domain is GAGVSQSPRYKVAKRGQDVALRCDPISGHVSLFWYQQALGQGPEFLTYFQNEAQLDKSGLPSDRFFAERPEGSVSTLKIQRTQQEDSAVYLCASSPRLSQQFFGPGTRLTVL.

There are many counts of this clonotype. This chain joins TRBV7-8 and TRBJ2-7; D gene unclear. The CDR3 is 15 residues long. Germline CDR1 and CDR2: SGHVS and FQNEAQ. V was clipped by 0 bases and J by 3 bases, with 12 bases between them. This chain's CDR3 is CASSLAHRGHYEQYF. CDR3 bases: TGTGCCAGCAGCTTAGCTCACAGAGGTCACTACGAGCAGTACTTC.

In its sample, this clonotype was seen many times. The gene calls are TRBV4-1 and TRBJ2-7, with TRBD2 matching over 9 bases. Looked up from germline, CDR1 is MGHRA and CDR2 is YSYEKL. The length of the CDR3 is 16 residues. J lost 2 bases, V lost 0 bases, and 5 bases had no gene match. CDR3 nucleotides: TGCGCCAGCAGCCAAGACGCGGGGGGGGTTACCTACGAGCAGTACTTC. It encodes CASSQDAGGVTYEQYF.

The CDR3 protein is CATSDPTSATIEQYF. CDR3 nucleotides: TGTGCCACCAGTGACCCGACTAGCGCCACGATCGAGCAGTACTTC. The rearrangement links TRBV24-1 to TRBJ2-7, with TRBD2 matching over 8 bases. The CDR3 is 15 residues long. Germline trimming cut 4 bases from V and 6 bases from J; bases unmatched to any gene: 10. CDR1 and CDR2 from the germline V gene are KGHDR and SFDVKD.

On this clonotype: Since a much larger clone is just one base distant, this may be a read error. No conserved phenylalanine or tryptophan ends this CDR3, so it is likely a read error. The chain recombines TRBV20-1 with TRBJ1-2; no clear D. The CDR3 covers 13 residues. Germline CDR1 DFQATT, CDR2 SNEGSKA (reference sequence). Trimming removed 5 bases at V and 5 bases at J, with 15 bases between. CDR3 bases: TGCAGTGCTCCCGAATTCGGAACTTATGGCTACACCTCC. Protein sequence: CSAPEFGTYGYTS.

The sample holds many counts of this clonotype. V usage is TRBV19 and J usage is TRBJ2-3; D not certain. CDR1 is LNHDA and CDR2 is SQIVND in the germline V gene (reference sequence). The V and J ends lost 5 bases and 3 bases respectively, with 15 bases between them. The CDR3 is made up of 15 amino acids. CDR3 protein: CASSPRLLSTDTQYF. The CDR3 nucleotides read TGTGCCAGTAGTCCCCGCCTTTTGAGTACAGATACGCAGTATTTT.

This clonotype was recorded at least ten times. The J gene is TRBJ2-5, the V gene TRBV2; D gene uncertain. CDR1 and CDR2 (germline): SNHLY, FYNNEI. This CDR3 comprises 14 residues. Trimming shortened V by 8 bases and J by 1 base, and 14 bases separated the two germline ends. CDR3 coding DNA: TGTGCCAGCCTCAAAACAGTTTTCCAAGAGACCCAGTACTTC. It translates to CASLKTVFQETQYF. Filled out from reference TRBV2 and TRBJ2-5, the complete variable domain reads EPEVTQTPSHQVTQMGQEVILRCVPISNHLYFYWYRQILGQKVEFLVSFYNNEISEKSEIFDDQFSVERPDGSNFTLKIRSTKLEDSAMYFCASLKTVFQETQYFGPGTRLLVL.

The V gene is TRBV6-2 or TRBV6-3, the J gene TRBJ2-1, with D tentatively TRBD1 or TRBD2 (5 bases each). This CDR3 spans 11 amino acids. Germline values: CDR1 MNHEY, CDR2 SVGEGT. V lost 10 bases to trimming and J lost 12 bases, with 16 bases between them. DNA of the CDR3: TGTGCCATAGGGACCGGCCCGGGGCAGTTCTTC. Its translation is CAIGTGPGQFF.

V gene TRBV3-1 combines with J gene TRBJ2-1, with a possible D match to TRBD2 (5 bases). Germline CDR1 reads LGHDT; CDR2 reads YNNKEL (reference sequence). This CDR3 comprises 13 residues. Deletions cut 5 bases from V and 6 bases from J, with 11 bases between. CDR3 in amino acids: CASSILAGNEQFF. CDR3 nucleotide sequence: TGTGCCAGCAGCATCCTAGCCGGCAATGAGCAGTTCTTC.

The table lists this clonotype with a count of one. Since no conserved phenylalanine or tryptophan closes the CDR3, a read error is the likely cause. Because the CDR3's place on the DNA is in doubt, the DNA is left out and the CDR3 is given as listed by TCRdb. The chain carries TRBV2 and TRBJ1-1; TRBD1, as called in the table, went unchecked against the DNA. Looked up from germline, CDR1 is SNHLY and CDR2 is FYNNEI. The CDR3 spans 10 residues, counting both ends. This chain's CDR3 is CASSAPGGGS.

This chain connects TRBV25-1 to TRBJ2-5; 10 nucleotides agree with TRBD2. The CDR3 spans 15 residues. Germline CDR1 reads MGHDK; CDR2 reads SYGVNS. Trimming took 6 bases from V and 4 from J; bases not matched to a gene: 8. CDR3 sequence: CASSLAGGGRETQYF. The CDR3 bases are TGTGCCAGCAGCTTAGCGGGGGGAGGTAGAGAGACCCAGTACTTC.

Worth noting for this clonotype: A much larger clone differs from this one at a single base, so this may be a read error. The chain carries TRBV9 and TRBJ2-3, with a tentative D call TRBD2 (5 bases). From germline, CDR1 is SGDLS and CDR2 YYNGEE. The CDR3 runs 15 residues. The CDR3 DNA sequence: TGTGCCAGCAGCGCCTCGACTGGGAGCACAAATACGCAGTATTTT. Residues: CASSASTGSTNTQYF.

The V call is TRBV27, the J call TRBJ1-5; D possibly corresponds to TRBD1 (6 bases). Germline values: CDR1 MNHEY, CDR2 SMNVEV (reference sequence). The CDR3 sequence is 14 residues long. V lost 7 bases to trimming and J lost 5 bases, with 15 bases between them. The CDR3 region has the DNA TGTGCCAGCAAAAGGGGGGGGGGGGATCAGCCCCAGCATTTT. This codes for CASKRGGGDQPQHF.